This is a list of T cell receptor beta chains from one sample in a study of blood T cell repertoires in COVID-19. TCRdb's copy holds only in-frame clones and misses some; the assay was immunoSEQ multiplex PCR. The data show some 250,000 clones, 65% to 85% seen once. Sequenced sample: peripheral blood. Receptors were obtained from a man older than 75 with acute or convalescent COVID-19. Each CDR3 is given with its conserved first and last residue. A D gene is named only where the DNA matches it firmly. Clone sizes are given selectively: once, few, many, or a class where the clone is expanded.

v_call	j_call	clone_size	d_call	cdr3_nt	cdr3_aa
TRBV9	TRBJ2-1	.	.	TGTGCCAGCAGCGTAGATGGAGCGGGCACAAATGAGCAGTTCTTC	CASSVDGAGTNEQFF
TRBV5-1	TRBJ2-7	few	TRBD1	TGCGCCAGCAGCTTCACAGGGGATTCCTACGAGCAGTACTTC	CASSFTGDSYEQYF
TRBV5-4	TRBJ1-1	.	.	TGTGCCACCCGCCCGGGGGATCGAAGGAACACTGAAGCTTTCTTT	CATRPGDRRNTEAFF
TRBV18	TRBJ2-7	.	TRBD1	TGTGCCAGCTCACAACAGGGGGGCTACGAGCAGTACTTC	CASSQQGGYEQYF
TRBV7-2	TRBJ2-1	.	.	TGTGCCAGCAGCTTCCGAACTAGCAGGTACAATGAGCAGTTCTTC	CASSFRTSRYNEQFF
TRBV11-2	TRBJ2-5	.	TRBD2	TGTGCCAGCAGCTTGACTAGCGGGGGGATCCAAGAGACCCAGTACTTC	CASSLTSGGIQETQYF
TRBV10-2	TRBJ1-5	few	.	TGCGCCAGCAGTGAGTGGGGGGAAGCCCAGCATTTT	CASSEWGEAQHF
TRBV3-1/TRBV3-2	TRBJ1-1	.	.	TGTGCCAGCGGGCAGAACACTGAAGCTTTCTTT	CASGQNTEAFF
TRBV6-5	TRBJ1-1	.	.	TGTGCCAGCATCCTGGGACTGCAGAACACTGAAGCTTTCTTT	CASILGLQNTEAFF
TRBV5-5	TRBJ1-1	.	.	TGTGCCAGCAGCTCCCTTTTGGACAAAGAAGCTTTCTTT	CASSSLLDKEAFF
TRBV3-1/TRBV3-2	TRBJ1-5	.	.	TGTGCCAGCAGCCAAGATCGAGCCACTAATCAGCCCCAGCATTTT	CASSQDRATNQPQHF
TRBV30	TRBJ1-2	.	.	TGTGCCTGGAGTGTAAAAGAGGACTATGGCTACACCTTC	CAWSVKEDYGYTF
TRBV5-5	TRBJ2-2	.	.	TGTGCCAGCAGCTTGGCGTCAGTGAACACCGGGGAGCTGTTTTTT	CASSLASVNTGELFF
TRBV18	TRBJ1-6	.	.	TGTGCCAGCTCACCGTCGGCAGGGGCATTCGTGGATTCACCCCTCCACTTT	CASSPSAGAFVDSPLHF
TRBV19	TRBJ1-5	.	TRBD1	TGTGCCAGTAGTATATTGGGCCAGGGGGGCAATCAGCCCCAGCATTTT	CASSILGQGGNQPQHF
TRBV5-4	TRBJ2-3	.	.	TGTGCCAGCTTGAAGGATCCGAGAGAGGCGGATACGCAGTATTTT	CASLKDPREADTQYF
TRBV5-1	TRBJ1-1	.	.	TGCGCCAGCAGTTCACCGGGGGGGCTAGGTGCCACTGAAGCTTTCTTT	CASSSPGGLGATEAFF
TRBV5-1	TRBJ2-1	few	TRBD1	TGCGCCAGCAGCCGAACCCCGGGACAGGGCTTGGATGAGCAGTTCTTC	CASSRTPGQGLDEQFF
TRBV7-9	TRBJ1-3	.	.	TGTGCCAGCAGCTCCTCAGGTGCAGGACTGAGCTCTGGAAACACCATATATTTT	CASSSSGAGLSSGNTIYF
TRBV5-1	TRBJ1-6	.	.	TGCGCCAGCAGCTTCACAGGGAATTCACCCCTCCACTTT	CASSFTGNSPLHF
TRBV25-1	TRBJ2-3	.	TRBD2	TGTGCCAGCAGTGAAGGACTAGCTTCAGATACGCAGTATTTT	CASSEGLASDTQYF
TRBV19	TRBJ1-6	few	TRBD1	TGTGCCAGCGGGTCGACAGGGTCCAATTCACCCCTCCACTTT	CASGSTGSNSPLHF
TRBV13	TRBJ2-7	.	TRBD1	TGTGCCAGCAGCTTAGGCCCGGGACAGGGAAAAGACGAGCAGTACTTC	CASSLGPGQGKDEQYF
TRBV9	TRBJ1-4	.	TRBD1	TGTGCCAGCAGTCCGGGACAGGGAAGAGAAAAACTGTTTTTT	CASSPGQGREKLFF
TRBV4-1	TRBJ1-1	few	TRBD1	TGCGCCAGCAGCCAGAGGACAGGGAACACTGAAGCTTTCTTT	CASSQRTGNTEAFF
TRBV28	TRBJ1-5	.	TRBD1	TGTGCCGCAGGCGGGACAGGGGGCTTTAGCAATCAGCCCCAGCATTTT	CAAGGTGGFSNQPQHF
TRBV2	TRBJ1-5	.	.	TGTGCCAGCAGTGAAGCGCGCGGGGTTCAGCCCCAGCATTTT	CASSEARGVQPQHF
TRBV6-5	TRBJ2-1	once	.	TGTGCCAGCAGTTACTCTTCCGAGGAGCAGTTCTTC	CASSYSSEEQFF
TRBV4-1	TRBJ1-4	.	.	TGCGCCAGCAGCCAAGCTTTGGCAGGTTCAATGATGTTTTTT	CASSQALAGSMMFF
TRBV5-1	TRBJ2-1	.	TRBD2	TGCGCCAGCAGCCCCCGAGCGGGAAACTGGGGCAATGAGCAGTTCTTC	CASSPRAGNWGNEQFF
TRBV4-2	TRBJ2-7	.	.	TGTGCCAGCAGCCAAGATGTACAGGAACAGTCCTACGAGCAGTACTTC	CASSQDVQEQSYEQYF
TRBV12-3/TRBV12-4	TRBJ1-1	few	TRBD1	TGTGCCGGTTCGACAGGGGCGGACACTGAAGCTTTCTTT	CAGSTGADTEAFF
TRBV27	TRBJ2-4	.	.	TGTGCCAGCAGTTTAACGGGACAAATAAACATTCAGTACTTC	CASSLTGQINIQYF
TRBV5-1	TRBJ2-7	.	TRBD2	TGCGCCAGCAGCTTGGTAGTAGCGGGGGACTACGAGCAGTACTTC	CASSLVVAGDYEQYF
TRBV6-5	TRBJ2-3	few	TRBD2	TGTGCCAGCACCGGTCTAGCGGGATCGACGCAGTATTTT	CASTGLAGSTQYF
TRBV7-3	TRBJ2-7	.	.	TGTGCCAGCAGGGGACTCCCTCGAGGCGAGCAGTACTTC	CASRGLPRGEQYF
TRBV10-1	TRBJ2-7	.	.	TGCGCCAGCAGTGAGACAGGGTCGATCTCCTACGAGCAGTACTTC	CASSETGSISYEQYF
TRBV18	TRBJ1-4	.	.	TGTGCCAGCTCACCGCCAGGCGCTAATGAAAAACTGTTTTTT	CASSPPGANEKLFF
TRBV5-1	TRBJ2-7	.	.	TGCGCCAGCAGCTTGTGGGGGGACAGCTCACTCATGGCCGAGCAGTACTTC	CASSLWGDSSLMAEQYF
TRBV18	TRBJ2-1	.	.	TGTGCCAGCTCACCCTTGGGGCTATATGAGCAGTTCTTC	CASSPLGLYEQFF
TRBV11-3	TRBJ1-1	.	.	TGTGCCAGCAGCCTGACTCTGAACACTGAAGCTTTCTTT	CASSLTLNTEAFF
TRBV7-2	TRBJ1-6	.	TRBD1	TGTGCCAGCAGCTTAGCGGGACAGGGGAATTCACCCCTCCACTTT	CASSLAGQGNSPLHF
TRBV6-5	TRBJ1-1	.	.	TGTGCCAGCAGTTACTCGACGGGTCGCTGGGACACTGAAGCTTTCTTT	CASSYSTGRWDTEAFF
TRBV27	TRBJ2-1	.	.	TGTGCCAGCAGTCCGAGGGCGGCGGGACGATACAATGAGCAGTTCTTC	CASSPRAAGRYNEQFF
TRBV28	TRBJ1-1	.	TRBD1	TGTGCCAGCAGTTTGGGGACAGGGAGGCTCCTGAACACTGAAGCTTTCTTT	CASSLGTGRLLNTEAFF
TRBV9	TRBJ2-3	.	.	TGTGCCAGCAGCGCCCGGGGTAGCGGACGCACAGATACGCAGTATTTT	CASSARGSGRTDTQYF
TRBV6-2/TRBV6-3	TRBJ2-5	.	TRBD2	TGTGCCAGCAGTTACTCGAGTGTGCGCCTAGCGGGAGGGCTAGAGACCCAGTACTTC	CASSYSSVRLAGGLETQYF
TRBV19	TRBJ2-2	.	.	TGTGCCAGTAGTATCCCGTCGCGGCGGGCGAACACCGGGGAGCTGTTTTTT	CASSIPSRRANTGELFF
TRBV6-2/TRBV6-3	TRBJ2-7	.	TRBD1	TGTGCCAGCAGTTGGGGGTCAGGGGGCCTCTACGAGCAGTACTTC	CASSWGSGGLYEQYF